This TCR beta chain was sequenced for a study of breast tumors, draining lymph nodes, adjacent tissues. Breast cancer patients provided tissue from their axillary draining lymph nodes. Study-level results: Tumor repertoires ranked between lymph nodes and nontumor tissue in diversity, with V and J gene preferences. Tumor T cell lymph node origin was a supported hypothesis, not proven. Luminal-like breast cancer showed significantly higher tumor–nontumor repertoire similarity than basal-like.

This clonotype was observed many times. What it recognizes is unknown. CDR1 is DFQATT, CDR2 SNEGSKA, per germline (reference sequence). Trimming removed 6 bases from V and 5 bases from J, with 20 bases in between. This CDR3 region has 15 residues. TCRdb called the multiplex PCR reads again in MiXCR, with one record for every CDR3 protein. The table records about 140,000 distinct CDR3 sequences, about 33% of them present only once. This TCR was recovered from a female donor with breast cancer. Some clones in this sample may be carry-over from other donors' samples. The chain employs TRBV20-1 and TRBJ2-1; D is ambiguous. Sequenced material: axillary lymph node tissue. The CDR3 region is CSAPTGPGDHNEQFF. The CDR3 DNA reads TGCAGTGCCCCGACGGGCCCCGGAGACCACAATGAGCAGTTCTTC.